Listed below are T cell receptor beta chains from one sample, sequenced in a study of T cell repertoires in cytomegalovirus infection. Antigens of these TCRs are unknown. Each CDR3 protein is one row after TCRdb ran MiXCR on the reads. Of some 320,000 distinct CDR3 sequences listed, around 29% were seen once; the top ten hold about 19%. The specimen was cultured PBMCs, collected from culture after CMV antigen stimulation. Every receptor here comes from a human donor in good health (CMV status not recorded). Some clones in this sample may be carry-over from other donors' samples. CDR3s include the opening cysteine and the closing phenylalanine or tryptophan. The order of the fields is clone size, J gene, D gene, V gene, CDR3 DNA, CDR3 protein. The D gene is left open where the match is weak. Expanded clones get a size class; other rows say once, few or many, or leave the size out.

>few|TRBJ1-4|.|TRBV11-2
TGTGCCAGCAGCTCACAGGAAAAACTGTTTTTT
CASSSQEKLFF
>.|TRBJ1-1|.|TRBV9
TGTGCCAGCAGCGAAAGCGGGACGGGGAACACTGAAGCTTTCTTT
CASSESGTGNTEAFF
>.|TRBJ1-2|.|TRBV6-1
TGTGCCAGCAGTGAATTTCAGGGGCGGTATGGCTACACCTTC
CASSEFQGRYGYTF
>.|TRBJ2-7|.|TRBV19
TGTGCCAGTAGTACCGGGGGCAGGGGGGTCTACGAGCAGTACTTC
CASSTGGRGVYEQYF
>few|TRBJ1-3|TRBD1|TRBV7-9
TGTGCCAGCAGCTTAGCCCCCGGACAGGGATCAGGAAACACCATATATTTT
CASSLAPGQGSGNTIYF
>.|TRBJ2-7|TRBD2|TRBV11-1
TGTGCCAGCACTAGGAGGGAGGGATTTGACGAGCAGTACTTC
CASTRREGFDEQYF
>.|TRBJ1-5|.|TRBV6-8
TGTGCCAGCAGTTCCCCGAAAAGGGGTCAGCCCCAGCATTTT
CASSSPKRGQPQHF
>few|TRBJ1-3|.|TRBV7-2
TGTGCCAGCAGCTTAGTTTCCAGAGGCTCTGGAAACACCATATATTTT
CASSLVSRGSGNTIYF
>.|TRBJ1-1|.|TRBV20-1
TGCAGTGCCCATCTGGGCTATGAAGCTTTCTTT
CSAHLGYEAFF
>.|TRBJ1-2|TRBD1|TRBV19
TGTGCCAGTAGATCCGGGACAGGGCTCCTCCGAAGCCCTGGCTACACCTTC
CASRSGTGLLRSPGYTF
>.|TRBJ2-3|TRBD2|TRBV2
TGTGCCAGCCAGGGACTAGCGGGTGATTCTCCTACAGATACGCAGTATTTT
CASQGLAGDSPTDTQYF
>few|TRBJ2-7|.|TRBV7-9
TGTGCCAGCAGCTTACCAACTAGCATCAGCTACGAGCAGTACTTC
CASSLPTSISYEQYF
>many|TRBJ2-5|.|TRBV5-1
TGCGCCAGCACAGGAGGGTGGACCCAGTACTTC
CASTGGWTQYF
>few|TRBJ2-5|TRBD2|TRBV24-1
TGTGCCACCAGTGATTGGACTAGCGGCCAAGAGACCCAGTACTTC
CATSDWTSGQETQYF
>.|TRBJ2-2|.|TRBV14
TGTGCCAGCAGCCAAGGGACGGAGGCTGGGGAGCTGTTTTTT
CASSQGTEAGELFF
>.|TRBJ2-1|TRBD2|TRBV6-1
TGTGCCAGCAGTGGATCGACTAGCGGAGACTACAATGAGCAGTTCTTC
CASSGSTSGDYNEQFF
>.|TRBJ2-5|.|TRBV25-1
TGTGCCAGCAGTGAATTAGGTCAGCAAGAGACCCAGTACTTC
CASSELGQQETQYF
>few|TRBJ1-1|.|TRBV6-8
TGTGCCAGCAGTTATCAAGGCGGGGGGTCAGAAGCTTTCTTT
CASSYQGGGSEAFF
>.|TRBJ2-2|TRBD2|TRBV7-9
TGTGCCAGCAGCACGACTAGCGGGAGTATTACCGGGGAGCTGTTTTTT
CASSTTSGSITGELFF
>.|TRBJ2-1|TRBD2|TRBV5-4
TGTGCCAGCATAGGCGGGGGGTCCTACAATGAGCAGTTCTTC
CASIGGGSYNEQFF
>.|TRBJ1-2|.|TRBV12-3/TRBV12-4
TGTGCCAGCAGTCGGTCGGACGGCCGGGCGGGCTACACCTTC
CASSRSDGRAGYTF
>many|TRBJ2-1|TRBD2|TRBV7-3
TGTGCCAGCAGCTTAGTTGGGACTAGCGGGGACAATGAGCAGTTCTTC
CASSLVGTSGDNEQFF
>.|TRBJ1-5|.|TRBV5-6
TGTGCCAGCAGCACGACGGGCAATCAGCCCCAGCATTTT
CASSTTGNQPQHF
>.|TRBJ1-1|.|TRBV14
TGTGCCAGCAGCCAAGACAGAACCCTGGGTAGGTGGGGTCAGGACACTGAAGCTTTCTTT
CASSQDRTLGRWGQDTEAFF
>many|TRBJ1-6|.|TRBV19
TGTGCCAGTAGTACTCAAGGAGATCAAAATTCACCCCTCCACTTT
CASSTQGDQNSPLHF
>.|TRBJ2-5|.|TRBV6-2/TRBV6-3
TGTGCCAGCAGTTCTCGCCGGAGCAGCCCCCAAGAGACCCAGTACTTC
CASSSRRSSPQETQYF
>few|TRBJ2-1|.|TRBV7-8
TGTGCCAGCAGACCGACTAGTGGGGATCTTGGTGAGCAGTTCTTC
CASRPTSGDLGEQFF
>many|TRBJ2-7|TRBD2|TRBV5-1
TGCGCCAGCAGCTTGGGTTCAGGGAGGGCCGAGCAGTACTTC
CASSLGSGRAEQYF
>.|TRBJ1-5|.|TRBV6-1
TGTGCCAGCAGTGTGCGAGGGGGTTATAGCAATCAGCCCCAGCATTTT
CASSVRGGYSNQPQHF
>.|TRBJ2-7|TRBD1|TRBV6-8
TGTGCCAGCAGTGGGTGGGACAGCTCCTACGAGCAGTACTTC
CASSGWDSSYEQYF
>.|TRBJ2-1|.|TRBV7-9
TGTGCCAGCAGCTTAGGGCCGGGGGGCACTGAGCAGTTCTTC
CASSLGPGGTEQFF
>.|TRBJ1-5|.|TRBV28
TGTGCCAGCAGTTTGGGGAGGGTGGGAAATCAGCCCCAGCATTTT
CASSLGRVGNQPQHF
>.|TRBJ1-2|.|TRBV6-2/TRBV6-3
TGTGCCAGCAGTTCCCGGGAGCACTTCTATGGCTACACCTTC
CASSSREHFYGYTF
>.|TRBJ2-3|.|TRBV5-1
TGCGCCAGCAGCTCCCTTGAGGAATTGGATACGCAGTATTTT
CASSSLEELDTQYF
>.|TRBJ2-1|.|TRBV12-3/TRBV12-4
TGTGCCAGCAGCCACGAACTAGGAAATGAGCAGTTCTTC
CASSHELGNEQFF
>few|TRBJ2-3|.|TRBV7-3
TGTGCCAGCAGCTTTATGAGCACAGATACGCAGTATTTT
CASSFMSTDTQYF
>many|TRBJ2-2|.|TRBV7-6
TGTGCCAGCAGCTTAGTATCCGCTACCGGGGAGCTGTTTTTT
CASSLVSATGELFF
>few|TRBJ1-1|.|TRBV7-2
TGTGCCAGCAGCTCGCCGGTGATGAACACTGAAGCTTTCTTT
CASSSPVMNTEAFF
>.|TRBJ1-6|.|TRBV25-1
TGTGCCAGCACCTTAGGGCGGTCACCCCTCCACTTT
CASTLGRSPLHF
>few|TRBJ2-7|TRBD2|TRBV27
TGTGCCAGCAGTTCTATCTGGGAGGGCTCCTACGAGCAGTACTTC
CASSSIWEGSYEQYF
>.|TRBJ1-2|.|TRBV6-1
TGTGCCAGCCAACGGAGCTATGGCTTCTGGGCACGGAGCTATGGCTACACCTTC
CASQRSYGFWARSYGYTF
>few|TRBJ2-1|TRBD2|TRBV19
TGTGCCAGTAGCGAACCCCCGGGACTAGCGGGGATCAATGAGCAGTTCTTC
CASSEPPGLAGINEQFF
>.|TRBJ2-5|.|TRBV10-3
TGTGCCATCAGTGAGGCGGGTCCTCGGGAGACCCAGTACTTC
CAISEAGPRETQYF
>.|TRBJ2-1|.|TRBV19
TGTGCCAGTAGTCCCTCTCCCGGGACTGGGAAAGGGAATGAGCAGTTCTTC
CASSPSPGTGKGNEQFF
>.|TRBJ2-1|TRBD2|TRBV27
TGTGCCAGCAGTTCACCTCGTAGCGGGAAGCACAATGAGCAGTTCTTC
CASSSPRSGKHNEQFF
>.|TRBJ1-1|.|TRBV5-1
TGCGCCAGCAGCTTGAATGGCCGGGAAGCTTTCTTT
CASSLNGREAFF
>many|TRBJ1-2|TRBD1|TRBV5-1
TGCGCCAGCAGCCCGGGACAGGATGGCTACACCTTC
CASSPGQDGYTF
>.|TRBJ2-7|.|TRBV28
TGTGCCAGCAGTCTCAAGGGCTACGAGCAGTACTTC
CASSLKGYEQYF
>.|TRBJ1-6|TRBD1|TRBV25-1
TGTGCCAGCAGGACAGGGGGTAATTCACCCCTCCACTTT
CASRTGGNSPLHF